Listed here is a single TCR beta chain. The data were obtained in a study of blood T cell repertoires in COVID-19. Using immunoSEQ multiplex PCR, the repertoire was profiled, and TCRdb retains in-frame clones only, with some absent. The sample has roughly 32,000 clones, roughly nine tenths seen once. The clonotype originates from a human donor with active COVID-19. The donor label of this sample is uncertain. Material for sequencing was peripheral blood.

The CDR3: CASRQGATQYF. DNA for the CDR3: TGTGCCAGCAGACAGGGTGCTACGCAGTATTTT. J is TRBJ2-3 and V is TRBV13; possibly TRBD1 for D (6 bases). CDR3 length equals 11 residues. V shed 6 bases and J shed 8 bases, with 9 bases lying between them. Germline CDR1 PRHDT, CDR2 FYEKMQ (reference sequence).